This TCR beta chain was captured by sequencing in a study of human T cells and chemical hapten exposure. V lost 4 bases, J lost 1 base, and 7 bases lay in between. Germline V gene lookup returns CDR1 SGHVS and CDR2 FQNEAQ. This CDR3 has 14 amino acids. Time point noted: patch test 1, 2 weeks after DPC sensitization. Specified treatment: therapeutic diphenylcyclopropenone sensitization with weekly scalp DPC. TCRdb used MiXCR to reprocess the RACE reads, holding one entry per CDR3 protein. The table lists around 150,000 distinct CDR3 sequences, more than 12% of them singletons. The origin of this receptor is a woman aged 25 to 39 with alopecia areata. Some clones in this sample may be carry-over from other donors' samples. Specimen: whole blood, collected in connection with sensitization to the hapten diphenylcyclopropenone (DPC). The gene calls are TRBV7-8 and TRBJ2-2; D gene ambiguous. The CDR3 loop reads CASSWDGNTGELFF. CDR3 nucleotides: TGTGCCAGCAGCTGGGATGGGAACACCGGGGAGCTGTTTTTT.